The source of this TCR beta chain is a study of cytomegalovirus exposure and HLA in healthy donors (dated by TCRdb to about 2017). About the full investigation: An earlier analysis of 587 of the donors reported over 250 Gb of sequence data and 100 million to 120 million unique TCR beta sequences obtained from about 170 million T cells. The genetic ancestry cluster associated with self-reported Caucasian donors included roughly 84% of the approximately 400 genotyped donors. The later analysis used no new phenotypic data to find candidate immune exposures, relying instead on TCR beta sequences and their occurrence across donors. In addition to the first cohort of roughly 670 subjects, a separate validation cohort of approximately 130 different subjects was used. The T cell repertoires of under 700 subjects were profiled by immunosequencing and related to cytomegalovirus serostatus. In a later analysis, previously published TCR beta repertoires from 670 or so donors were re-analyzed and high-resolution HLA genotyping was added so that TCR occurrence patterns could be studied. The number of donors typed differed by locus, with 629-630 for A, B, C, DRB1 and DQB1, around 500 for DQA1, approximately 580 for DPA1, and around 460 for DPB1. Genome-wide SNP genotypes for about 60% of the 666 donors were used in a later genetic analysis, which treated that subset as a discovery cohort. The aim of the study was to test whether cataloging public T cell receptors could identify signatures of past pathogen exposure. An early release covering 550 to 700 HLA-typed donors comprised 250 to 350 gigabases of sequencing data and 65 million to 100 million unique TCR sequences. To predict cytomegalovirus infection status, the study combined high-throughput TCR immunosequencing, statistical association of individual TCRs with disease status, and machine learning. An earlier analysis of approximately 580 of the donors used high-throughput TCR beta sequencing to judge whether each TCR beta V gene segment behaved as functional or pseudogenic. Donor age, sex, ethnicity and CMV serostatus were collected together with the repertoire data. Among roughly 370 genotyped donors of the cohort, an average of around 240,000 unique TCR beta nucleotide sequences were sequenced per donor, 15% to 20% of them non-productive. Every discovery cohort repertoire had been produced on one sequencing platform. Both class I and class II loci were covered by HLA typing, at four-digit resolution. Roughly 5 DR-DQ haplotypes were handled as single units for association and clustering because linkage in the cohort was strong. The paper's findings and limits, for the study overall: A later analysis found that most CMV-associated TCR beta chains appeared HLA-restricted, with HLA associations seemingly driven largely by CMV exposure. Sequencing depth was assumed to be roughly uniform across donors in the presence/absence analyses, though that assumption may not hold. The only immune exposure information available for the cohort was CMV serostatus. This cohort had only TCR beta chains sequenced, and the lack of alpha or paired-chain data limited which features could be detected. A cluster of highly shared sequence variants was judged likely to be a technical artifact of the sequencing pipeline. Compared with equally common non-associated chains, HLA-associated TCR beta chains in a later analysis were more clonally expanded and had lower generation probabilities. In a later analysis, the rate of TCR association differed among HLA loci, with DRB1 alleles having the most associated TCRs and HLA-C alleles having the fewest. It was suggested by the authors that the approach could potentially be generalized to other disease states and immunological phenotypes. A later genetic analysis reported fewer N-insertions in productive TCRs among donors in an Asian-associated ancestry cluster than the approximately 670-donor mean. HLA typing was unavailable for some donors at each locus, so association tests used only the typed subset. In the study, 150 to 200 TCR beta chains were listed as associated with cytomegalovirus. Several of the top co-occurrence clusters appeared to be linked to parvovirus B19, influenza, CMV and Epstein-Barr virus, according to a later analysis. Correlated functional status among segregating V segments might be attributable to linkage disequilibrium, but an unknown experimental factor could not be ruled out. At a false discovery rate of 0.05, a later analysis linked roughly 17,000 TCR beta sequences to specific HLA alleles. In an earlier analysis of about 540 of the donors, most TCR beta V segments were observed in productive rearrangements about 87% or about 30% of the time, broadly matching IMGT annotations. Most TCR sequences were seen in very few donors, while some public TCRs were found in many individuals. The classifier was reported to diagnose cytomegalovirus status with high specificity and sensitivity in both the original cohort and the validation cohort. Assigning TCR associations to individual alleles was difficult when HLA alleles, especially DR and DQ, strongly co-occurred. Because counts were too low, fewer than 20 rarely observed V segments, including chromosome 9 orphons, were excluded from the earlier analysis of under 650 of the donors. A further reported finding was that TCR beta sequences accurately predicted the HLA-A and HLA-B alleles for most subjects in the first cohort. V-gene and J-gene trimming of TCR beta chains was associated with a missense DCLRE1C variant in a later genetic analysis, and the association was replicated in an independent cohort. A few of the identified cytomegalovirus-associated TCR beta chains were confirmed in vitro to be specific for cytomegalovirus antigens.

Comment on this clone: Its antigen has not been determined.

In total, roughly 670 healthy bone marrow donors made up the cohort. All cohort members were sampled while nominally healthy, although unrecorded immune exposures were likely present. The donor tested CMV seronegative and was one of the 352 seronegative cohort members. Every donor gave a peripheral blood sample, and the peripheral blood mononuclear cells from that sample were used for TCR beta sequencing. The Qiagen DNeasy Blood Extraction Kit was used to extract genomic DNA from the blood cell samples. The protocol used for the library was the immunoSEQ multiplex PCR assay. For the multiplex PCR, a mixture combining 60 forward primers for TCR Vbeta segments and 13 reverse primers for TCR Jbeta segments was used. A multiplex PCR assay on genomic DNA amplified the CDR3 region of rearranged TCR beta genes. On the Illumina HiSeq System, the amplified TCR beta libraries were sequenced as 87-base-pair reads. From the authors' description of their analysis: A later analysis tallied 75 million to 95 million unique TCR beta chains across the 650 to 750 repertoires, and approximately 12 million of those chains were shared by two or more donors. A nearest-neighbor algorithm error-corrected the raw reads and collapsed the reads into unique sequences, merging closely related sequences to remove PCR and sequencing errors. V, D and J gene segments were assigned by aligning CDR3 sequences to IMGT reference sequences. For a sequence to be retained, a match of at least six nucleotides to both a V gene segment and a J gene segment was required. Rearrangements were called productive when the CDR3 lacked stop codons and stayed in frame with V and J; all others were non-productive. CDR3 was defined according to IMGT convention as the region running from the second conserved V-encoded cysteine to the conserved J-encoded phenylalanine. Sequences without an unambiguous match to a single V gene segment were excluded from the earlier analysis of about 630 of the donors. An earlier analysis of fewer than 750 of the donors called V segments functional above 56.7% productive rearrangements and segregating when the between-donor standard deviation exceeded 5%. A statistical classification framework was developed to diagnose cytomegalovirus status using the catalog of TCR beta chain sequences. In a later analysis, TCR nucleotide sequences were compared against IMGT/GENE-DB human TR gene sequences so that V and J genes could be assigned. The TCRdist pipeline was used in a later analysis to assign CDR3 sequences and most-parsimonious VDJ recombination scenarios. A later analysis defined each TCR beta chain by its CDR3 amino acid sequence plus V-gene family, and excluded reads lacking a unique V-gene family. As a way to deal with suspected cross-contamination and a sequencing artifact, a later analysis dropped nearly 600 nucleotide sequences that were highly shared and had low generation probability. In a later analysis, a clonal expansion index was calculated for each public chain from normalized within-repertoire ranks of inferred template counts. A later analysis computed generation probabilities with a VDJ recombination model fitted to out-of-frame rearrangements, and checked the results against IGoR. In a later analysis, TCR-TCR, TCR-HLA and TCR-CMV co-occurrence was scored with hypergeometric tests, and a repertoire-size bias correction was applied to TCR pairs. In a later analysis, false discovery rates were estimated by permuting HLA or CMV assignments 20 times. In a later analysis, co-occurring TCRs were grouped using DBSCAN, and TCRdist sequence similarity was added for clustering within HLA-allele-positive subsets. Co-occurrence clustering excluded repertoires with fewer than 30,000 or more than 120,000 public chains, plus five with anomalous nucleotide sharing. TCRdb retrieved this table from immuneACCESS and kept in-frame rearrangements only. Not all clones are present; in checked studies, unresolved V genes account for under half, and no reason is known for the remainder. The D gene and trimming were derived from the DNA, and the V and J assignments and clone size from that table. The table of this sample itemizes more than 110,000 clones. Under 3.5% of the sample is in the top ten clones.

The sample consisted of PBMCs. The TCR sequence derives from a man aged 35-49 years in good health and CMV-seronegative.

The CDR3 corresponds to CASSNGANSNQPQHF. The sequence in DNA is TGTGCCAGCAGTAATGGGGCAAATAGCAATCAGCCCCAGCATTTT. The chain is assembled from TRBV2 and TRBJ1-5, with TRBD1 perhaps the D gene, on 5 matching bases. The junction carries 11 bases between V and J, which are trimmed by 5 bases and 0 bases respectively. The CDR1 and CDR2 encoded by the germline V gene are SNHLY and FYNNEI. The CDR3 covers 15 residues, taking in both the cysteine and the phenylalanine. The read is trimmed to its CDR3 DNA, 45 bases read in frame from base 1.